Below are 21 T cell receptor beta chains sequenced from a single sample in a study of patients and donors after allogeneic stem cell transplantation. One entry per CDR3 protein results from TCRdb running MiXCR on the RT-PCR reads. The sample consists of a few hundred thousand distinct CDR3 sequences, 38% of them appearing once. Sequencing was done on a sample of blood, either unsorted or a sorted T cell fraction (not recorded which). The receptors shown here come from a human donor who was either an allogeneic HSCT recipient or a stem cell or donor lymphocyte infusion donor (not recorded which). It is not recorded whose cells these are; they may come from a transplant donor.

The chain couples TRBV2 to TRBJ2-7; D possibly corresponds to TRBD1 (6 bases). Germline loops: CDR1 SNHLY, CDR2 FYNNEI. CDR3 length: 12 amino acids. Trimming cost V 10 bases and J 6 bases, with 16 bases left between them. CDR3 in DNA: TGTGCCATAAACAGGGCCCCGGGCGAGCAGTACTTC. Its translation is CAINRAPGEQYF.

This clonotype was counted between two and nine times. This chain joins TRBV10-3 and TRBJ2-3, with D perhaps assigned TRBD1 or TRBD2 (6 bases each). With 10 bases removed from V and 3 bases from J, the gap between germline ends came to 20 bases. The CDR3 consists of 15 residues. Per germline, CDR1 ENHRY and CDR2 SYGVKD. The CDR3 DNA is TGTGCCACCACCGCAAGGGGGGCCGGAACAGATACGCAGTATTTT. Translation gives CATTARGAGTDTQYF.

The DNA for the CDR3 is TGTGCCAGCATCGGCGGGTACACTGAAGCTTTCTTT. Amino acids: CASIGGYTEAFF. V and J are TRBV11-2 and TRBJ1-1, with D unresolved. This CDR3 has 12 residues. Trimming took 7 bases from V and 3 from J, leaving 9 bases between them. Germline CDR1 SGHAT, CDR2 FQNNGV.

The chain links TRBV7-3 to TRBJ2-5; weak D call: TRBD2 (7 bases). The germline V gene has CDR1 SGHTA and CDR2 FQGTGA. This CDR3 has 14 residues. The ends were cut back, 10 bases at V and 5 bases at J, with 20 bases in the middle. The CDR3 here is CATSDRGAGETQYF. CDR3 DNA: TGTGCCACCTCCGACCGGGGGGCGGGGGAGACCCAGTACTTC.

This clonotype was seen only a few times. The V gene is TRBV29-1, the J gene TRBJ2-1, with 8 nucleotides matching TRBD1. Unmatched junction bases numbered 5, after V lost 3 bases and J lost 4 bases. Germline CDR1 and CDR2: SQVTM and ANQGSEA. The CDR3 has 14 residues. The CDR3 bases are TGCAGCGTTGATGCCGGGACAGGTTACAATGAGCAGTTCTTC. Residues: CSVDAGTGYNEQFF.

The chain employs TRBV4-3 and TRBJ1-1; tentative D call: TRBD1 (6 bases). The CDR3 covers 16 residues. The V and J ends lost 3 bases and 4 bases respectively, with 18 bases between them. Per the germline V gene, CDR1 is LGHNA and CDR2 is YSLEER. The CDR3 nucleotides read TGCGCCAGCAGCCATGGGCGACGGGGGCTGCGCACTGAAGCTTTCTTT. It codes for CASSHGRRGLRTEAFF.

This clonotype appeared once. The V call is TRBV5-1, the J call TRBJ2-3, with a tentative D call TRBD2 (6 bases). The V gene lost 3 bases and the J gene lost 5 bases, with 10 bases spanning the gap. CDR3 length: 13 residues. Germline V lookup: CDR1 SGHRS, CDR2 YFSETQ. For the CDR3, the DNA is TGCGCCAGCAGCTCCTCCGGGAGAGATACGCAGTATTTT. Protein: CASSSSGRDTQYF.

The V and J genes are TRBV4-3 and TRBJ1-2; possible D gene TRBD1, 5 bases. With 0 bases removed from V and 3 bases from J, the gap between germline ends came to 17 bases. Germline V lookup: CDR1 LGHNA, CDR2 YSLEER. The CDR3 is made up of 17 amino acids. The CDR3 region has the DNA TGCGCCAGCAGCCAAGATCGCCCCGCAGGGTCATACTATGGCTACACCTTC. Translation: CASSQDRPAGSYYGYTF.

The J gene is TRBJ1-1, the V gene TRBV5-1; D is perhaps TRBD1 (5 bases). The V and J ends lost 1 base and 3 bases respectively, with 10 bases between them. This CDR3 is 14 amino acids long. The germline gives CDR1 SGHRS, CDR2 YFSETQ. The CDR3 loop is CASSLRQGHTEAFF. DNA for the CDR3: TGCGCCAGCAGCTTGCGGCAGGGCCACACTGAAGCTTTCTTT. The full variable domain, with the rest looked up from reference TRBV5-1 and TRBJ1-1, is KAGVTQTPRYLIKTRGQQVTLSCSPISGHRSVSWYQQTPGQGLQFLFEYFSETQRNKGNFPGRFSGRQFSNSRSEMNVSTLELGDSALYLCASSLRQGHTEAFFGQGTRLTVV.

This clonotype has a single count. A much larger clone differs from this one at a single base, so this may be a read error. The gene calls are TRBV4-3 and TRBJ1-1; D remains unclear. CDR3 length: 15 residues. V was clipped by 0 bases and J by 5 bases, with 13 bases between them. Germline V gene data show CDR1 as LGHNA and CDR2 as YSLEER. CDR3 nucleotides: TGCGCCAGCAGCCAAGATCAGTCAGGATTTACTGAAGCTTTCTTT. This encodes CASSQDQSGFTEAFF.

This clonotype has only a few counts. The V call is TRBV20-1, the J call TRBJ2-2; D may be TRBD2 (6 bases). Germline V gene data show CDR1 as DFQATT and CDR2 as SNEGSKA (reference sequence). CDR3 size: 17 residues. With 1 base removed from V and 1 base from J, the gap between germline ends came to 16 bases. CDR3 coding DNA: TGCAGTGCTAGAGGGGGGAGGACTGCCCGGAACACCGGGGAGCTGTTTTTT. It encodes CSARGGRTARNTGELFF.

The chain carries TRBV18 and TRBJ2-4; D might be TRBD1 (6 bases). The CDR3 has 15 residues. Trimming left V 2 bases short and J 2 bases short, with 10 bases between. The germline gives CDR1 KGHSH, CDR2 LQKENI. CDR3 loop: CASSPSQGSKNIQYF. CDR3 DNA: TGTGCCAGCTCACCATCACAGGGATCCAAAAACATTCAGTACTTC.

The J gene is TRBJ2-2, the V gene TRBV5-1; TRBD2 might be the D (6 bases). Germline CDR1 and CDR2: SGHRS and YFSETQ. Trimming shortened V by 4 bases and J by 5 bases, and 12 bases separated the two germline ends. The CDR3 runs 14 residues. The CDR3 nucleotides are TGCGCCAGCAGCGCCATCCTAGCGACCGGGGAGCTGTTTTTT. Translated, it gives CASSAILATGELFF.

This sequence joins TRBV11-1 and TRBJ2-2, with D tentatively TRBD1 or TRBD2 (5 bases each). The CDR3 totals 15 residues. Germline CDR1 SGHAT, CDR2 FQDESV (reference sequence). Trimming shortened V by 2 bases and J by 4 bases, and 11 bases separated the two germline ends. The CDR3 loop reads CASSLFGAGTGELFF. The DNA of the CDR3 is TGTGCCAGCAGCTTATTTGGGGCGGGCACCGGGGAGCTGTTTTTT.

The J gene is TRBJ2-1, the V gene TRBV6-2 or TRBV6-3; TRBD1 matches 9 bases. After removal of 4 bases from V and 3 bases from J, the junction contained 4 bases not matched to a gene. The CDR3 spans 15 residues. The germline gives CDR1 MNHEY, CDR2 SVGEGT. DNA of the CDR3: TGTGCCAGCAGTTCTGGGACAGGGATCTACAATGAGCAGTTCTTC. Residues: CASSSGTGIYNEQFF.

This sequence joins TRBV7-9 and TRBJ1-4; D call uncertain. The CDR3 contains 11 residues. V was shortened by 5 bases and J by 10 bases, with 8 bases between the two germline ends. Germline CDR1 and CDR2: SEHNR and FQNEAQ (reference sequence). The CDR3 DNA sequence: TGTGCCAGCAGCGCCCGGGGAAAACTGTTTTTT. Amino acids: CASSARGKLFF.

This clonotype showed up just a few times. The chain combines TRBV13 with TRBJ1-5, with no clear D. The CDR3 spans 17 residues. Germline values: CDR1 PRHDT, CDR2 FYEKMQ (reference sequence). The V and J ends lost 4 bases and 0 bases respectively, with 16 bases between them. CDR3 sequence (DNA): TGTGCCAGCAGCTCCCGGAGGGCAGCCCTTAGCAATCAGCCCCAGCATTTT. Amino acid sequence: CASSSRRAALSNQPQHF.

The V and J genes are TRBV2 and TRBJ1-2; a possible D gene is TRBD1 (6 bases). Trimming took off 10 bases at V and 4 bases at J, with 13 bases between the two ends. Germline V gene data show CDR1 as SNHLY and CDR2 as FYNNEI. This CDR3 has 12 amino acids. CDR3 region: CATKTGGYGYTF. CDR3 DNA: TGTGCCACCAAGACAGGAGGCTATGGCTACACCTTC.

In the case of this clonotype: A junction end diverges from the germline sequence, so it may reflect a read error. The chain uses TRBV20-1 and TRBJ1-1, with a tentative D call TRBD1 (5 bases). The germline V gene has CDR1 DFQATT and CDR2 SNEGSKA (reference sequence). The CDR3 contains 13 residues. The CDR3 DNA follows: TGCAGTGCCTCCTGGGACGGCTACACTGAAGTTTTCTTT. It encodes CSASWDGYTEVFF.

The chain recombines TRBV6-5 with TRBJ2-7; 10 positions agree with TRBD1. This CDR3 contains 14 residues. Trimming at V came to 4 bases and at J to 7 bases, leaving 7 bases not matched to a gene. Germline V gene data show CDR1 as MNHEY and CDR2 as SVGAGI. The CDR3 sequence: CASSSRQGAWEQYF. In DNA, the CDR3 is TGTGCCAGCAGTTCCAGACAGGGGGCGTGGGAGCAGTACTTC.

This clonotype has more than one count but fewer than ten. This chain uses TRBV7-2 with TRBJ2-3, with D perhaps matching TRBD2 (6 bases). Trimming cost V 5 bases and J 5 bases, with 20 bases left between them. Germline V gives CDR1 SGHTA, CDR2 FQGNSA. The length of the CDR3 is 16 residues. CDR3 protein: CASSPRASELEDTQYF. CDR3 DNA: TGTGCCAGCAGCCCGAGGGCTAGCGAGCTAGAAGATACGCAGTATTTT.